The following is a T cell receptor (beta chain) sequence with its context. V shed 5 bases and J 4 bases; nucleotides not matched to a gene: 2. Looked up from germline, CDR1 is KGHSH and CDR2 is LQKENI. The CDR3 runs 13 residues. Profiling relied on immunoSEQ multiplex PCR, and the TCRdb table lists in-frame clones only, not all of them. The table has 68,000 or so clones, around 80% seen once. The record originates from a study of blood T cell repertoires in COVID-19. The chain joins TRBV18 to TRBJ1-2; the match to TRBD1 covers 9 bases. The sequenced sample was peripheral blood. This TCR was sampled from a woman in her forties or fifties with acute or convalescent COVID-19. The CDR3 DNA reads as TGTGCCAGCTCATCGGACAGGGGCTATGGCTACACCTTC. Its translation: CASSSDRGYGYTF.